Listed below are T cell receptor beta chains from one sample, sequenced in a study of blood T cell repertoires in COVID-19. Using immunoSEQ multiplex PCR, the repertoire was profiled, and TCRdb retains in-frame clones only, with some absent. The profile shows around 300,000 clones, 75% to 90% of them singletons. The sample consisted of peripheral blood. The receptors derive from a woman aged 45-65 years with COVID-19, enrolled during active disease. Each CDR3 is given with its conserved first and last residue. The D gene is left open where the match is weak. The size field is filled for only some rows; it gives once, few, many or a size class.

j_gene	v_gene	abundance	d_gene	CDR3aa	CDR3nt
TRBJ2-7	TRBV19	NA	TRBD1	CASSRQGFNYEQYF	TGTGCCAGTAGTCGACAGGGGTTTAACTACGAGCAGTACTTC
TRBJ2-7	TRBV4-1	NA	TRBD2	CASSQEGSGRAGSYEQYF	TGCGCCAGCAGCCAAGAAGGTAGCGGGAGGGCCGGATCCTACGAGCAGTACTTC
TRBJ2-6	TRBV7-9	NA	NA	CASSPDPQGVLTF	TGTGCCAGCAGCCCGGACCCCCAGGGCGTCCTGACTTTC
TRBJ2-7	TRBV19	NA	TRBD1	CASSWDRSREQYF	TGTGCCAGTAGTTGGGACAGGTCAAGGGAGCAGTACTTC
TRBJ2-7	TRBV27	NA	NA	CASSLSPSYEQYF	TGTGCCAGCAGTTTATCCCCGTCCTACGAGCAGTACTTC
TRBJ1-5	TRBV12-3/TRBV12-4	NA	NA	CASTLGGKQPQHF	TGTGCCAGCACCTTGGGAGGAAAGCAGCCCCAGCATTTT
TRBJ2-6	TRBV2	NA	NA	CASSMGASGANVLTF	TGTGCCAGCAGTATGGGGGCCTCTGGGGCCAACGTCCTGACTTTC
TRBJ1-4	TRBV11-3	NA	TRBD1	CASSRPTGRNEKLFF	TGTGCCAGCAGCCGCCCGACAGGGCGCAATGAAAAACTGTTTTTT
TRBJ1-2	TRBV19	NA	TRBD1	CASSNADRGILYYGYTF	TGTGCCAGTAGTAACGCGGACAGGGGCATCCTCTACTATGGCTACACCTTC
TRBJ1-6	TRBV7-8	NA	TRBD1	CASSSPGTGRGDLHF	TGTGCCAGCAGCTCCCCTGGGACAGGGCGAGGGGACCTCCACTTT
TRBJ2-7	TRBV6-1	NA	TRBD2	CASSERGRALLPYEQYF	TGTGCCAGCAGTGAAAGAGGGAGGGCCTTGTTACCCTACGAGCAGTACTTC
TRBJ2-7	TRBV4-1	NA	TRBD1	CASSRTYSGTVTYEQYF	TGCGCCAGCAGTCGTACTTATTCCGGGACAGTAACCTACGAGCAGTACTTC
TRBJ2-7	TRBV30	NA	TRBD2	CAWSPNSGRAEQYF	TGTGCCTGGAGTCCAAACTCAGGGAGGGCCGAGCAGTACTTC
TRBJ1-4	TRBV5-6	once	NA	CASRPWEGLNEKLFF	TGTGCCAGCAGGCCCTGGGAGGGCCTTAATGAAAAACTGTTTTTT
TRBJ2-3	TRBV3-1/TRBV3-2	NA	NA	CASSQDSGTDTQYF	TGTGCCAGCAGCCAAGATTCGGGGACAGATACGCAGTATTTT
TRBJ1-4	TRBV29-1	NA	TRBD1	CSVGQGVEKLFF	TGCAGCGTTGGACAGGGGGTTGAAAAACTGTTTTTT
TRBJ1-1	TRBV7-9	NA	TRBD1	CASSTLGLHRGLSRNTEAFF	TGTGCCAGCAGCACACTAGGGCTACACAGGGGGCTTAGCAGGAACACTGAAGCTTTCTTT
TRBJ2-2	TRBV2	NA	TRBD2	CASRRAGGNTGELFF	TGTGCCAGCAGAAGAGCGGGAGGGAACACCGGGGAGCTGTTTTTT
TRBJ2-1	TRBV21-1	NA	NA	CASSNLGLAGPYNEQFF	TGTGCCAGCAGCAATCTGGGGCTAGCGGGACCTTACAATGAGCAGTTCTTC
TRBJ1-2	TRBV18	NA	NA	CASSPGQEGYGYTF	TGTGCCAGCTCACCAGGGCAGGAAGGATATGGCTACACCTTC
TRBJ1-5	TRBV28	few	TRBD1	CASSTIIRGSNQPQHF	TGTGCCAGCAGTACTATCATCAGGGGGTCGAATCAGCCCCAGCATTTT
TRBJ2-7	TRBV28	NA	TRBD2	CASSLSGLAGATGQYF	TGTGCCAGCAGTTTATCGGGGCTAGCGGGAGCCACCGGGCAGTACTTC
TRBJ2-4	TRBV15	NA	TRBD1	CATSTGTGGNIAKNIQYF	TGTGCCACCAGCACCGGGACAGGGGGCAACATAGCCAAAAACATTCAGTACTTC
TRBJ1-2	TRBV3-1/TRBV3-2	NA	TRBD1	CASSSDRGARYTF	TGTGCCAGCAGCTCAGACAGGGGAGCACGCTACACCTTC
TRBJ2-2	TRBV27	few	NA	CASSFTTGELFF	TGTGCCAGCAGTTTCACAACCGGGGAGCTGTTTTTT
TRBJ2-1	TRBV27	NA	NA	CASSRYLKPSGPQIPNEQFF	TGTGCCAGCAGTCGATACTTAAAACCTAGTGGCCCTCAGATTCCCAATGAGCAGTTCTTC
TRBJ2-1	TRBV10-2	NA	NA	CATEVAVNYNEQFF	TGCGCCACCGAAGTAGCGGTAAACTACAATGAGCAGTTCTTC
TRBJ2-7	TRBV5-1	NA	TRBD2	CASSLVAGGDEQYF	TGCGCCAGCAGCTTGGTAGCGGGGGGGGACGAGCAGTACTTC